This T cell receptor beta chain came from a study of technical replicates of blood from a handful of donors. TCRdb's table, derived via immunoSEQ multiplex PCR, lists solely in-frame clones and lacks some. The table lists 85,000 or so clones, around 94% of them singletons. V lost 7 bases, J lost 4 bases, and 13 bases lay in between. The CDR3 length is 13 residues. CDR1 SEHNR and CDR2 FQNEAQ come from the germline V gene (reference sequence). The J gene is TRBJ1-1, the V gene TRBV7-9; D is ambiguous. Input material: T cells isolated from PBMCs. The receptor comes from a human donor in good health. CDR3 region: CASTSLWATEAFF. The CDR3 DNA is TGTGCCAGCACCTCCCTCTGGGCCACTGAAGCTTTCTTT.